Shown below are 6 T cell receptor beta chains from a single sample sequenced in a study of shared clonotypes between healthy human individuals. Only CD45RO-negative cells positively selected for CCR7 counted as naive CD8 cells, so terminally differentiated effector memory CD45RA+ cells were excluded. The protocol was immunoSEQ multiplex PCR, while the TCRdb copy is restricted to in-frame clones and leaves out a portion. This sample has roughly 2,000,000 clones; 85% to 95% occur once, and the top ten carry around 1.8%. The sample consisted of naive CD8+ T cells from PBMCs. The receptor source for this set is a man younger than 30 in good health. Some clones in this sample may be carry-over from other donors' samples.

Worth noting for this clone: Distinct nucleotide sequences in the sample also encode this CDR3. The rearrangement joins TRBV27 to TRBJ1-2; perhaps TRBD1 as D (5 bases). Per germline, CDR1 MNHEY and CDR2 SMNVEV (reference sequence). Trimming stripped 3 bases from V and 4 bases from J, with 9 bases between. The CDR3 has 13 residues. The CDR3 bases are TGTGCCAGCAGTTTGGGGCAGTTCTATGGCTACACCTTC. Encoded protein: CASSLGQFYGYTF.

Comment on this clone: At one end the junction does not follow the germline gene, possibly because of a read error. The rearrangement joins TRBV15 to TRBJ2-1; 8 nucleotides match TRBD2. This CDR3 comprises 16 residues. In germline, CDR1 is LNHNV, CDR2 YYDKDF (reference sequence). In DNA form, the CDR3 reads TGTGCCACCAGCGGAGAGCGGGAGTTCGCCTACAATGAGCAGTTCTTC. The encoded protein is CATSGEREFAYNEQFF.

The V gene is TRBV9, the J gene TRBJ1-2; 7 nucleotides agree with TRBD1. With 3 bases clipped from V and 3 bases from J, the junction kept 8 bases outside the gene matches. The CDR3 extends over 15 amino acids. Looked up from germline, CDR1 is SGDLS and CDR2 is YYNGEE. CDR3: CASSATGAYHYGYTF. CDR3 nucleotides: TGTGCCAGCAGCGCTACAGGGGCCTACCACTATGGCTACACCTTC.

V usage is TRBV5-1 and J usage is TRBJ2-1; TRBD2 is a possible D gene (6 bases). This CDR3 comprises 12 residues. V lost 5 bases and J 10 bases, leaving 13 bases between the germline ends. CDR1 is SGHRS and CDR2 is YFSETQ in the germline V gene. Here the CDR3 reads CASSFGGTEQFF. The CDR3 region has the DNA TGCGCCAGCAGTTTCGGCGGGACCGAGCAGTTCTTC.

The chain uses TRBV7-8 and TRBJ2-5; TRBD2 matches at 11 bases. The closer fit of TRBJ2-7 to the DNA end suggests the J call may be wrong. This CDR3 region has 16 residues. Germline loops: CDR1 SGHVS, CDR2 FQNEAQ. The CDR3 is CASSQFGTSGPYEQYF. In DNA, the CDR3 is TGTGCCAGCAGCCAATTCGGGACTAGCGGACCCTACGAGCAGTACTTC.

The rearrangement links TRBV28 to TRBJ1-5; possible D gene TRBD1, 5 bases. This CDR3 has 15 amino acids. The germline gives CDR1 MDHEN, CDR2 SYDVKM. Trimming took off 2 bases at V and 4 bases at J, with 12 bases between the two ends. The CDR3 region is CASSLMGVGNQPQHF. Written as DNA, the CDR3 is TGTGCCAGCAGTTTAATGGGGGTCGGGAATCAGCCCCAGCATTTT.